This T cell receptor beta chain came from a study of blood T cell repertoires in COVID-19. The overall study: Samples taken during acute and convalescent COVID-19 were collected in the United States, Italy and Spain.

Original data processing: Estimates of nucleated cell counts were drawn from the amplification of reference gene primers. Using immunoSEQ multiplex PCR, the repertoire was profiled, and TCRdb retains in-frame clones only, with some absent. V, J and clone size were drawn from that table, and D and trimming were deduced from the DNA. The table shows some 300,000 clones, with around 87% occurring only once. Losses at the gene ends were 3 bases for V and 4 bases for J; bases not matched to a gene: 2. This CDR3 has 14 amino acids. CDR1 and CDR2 from the germline V gene are MNHNS and SASEGT. Sequenced sample: peripheral blood. The chain links TRBV6-1 to TRBJ2-1, with 8 bases fitting TRBD1. The clonotype comes from a man aged 70-80 years with acute or convalescent COVID-19. The CDR3 reads CASSDQGAYNEQFF. CDR3 bases: TGTGCCAGCAGTGATCAGGGGGCTTACAATGAGCAGTTCTTC.